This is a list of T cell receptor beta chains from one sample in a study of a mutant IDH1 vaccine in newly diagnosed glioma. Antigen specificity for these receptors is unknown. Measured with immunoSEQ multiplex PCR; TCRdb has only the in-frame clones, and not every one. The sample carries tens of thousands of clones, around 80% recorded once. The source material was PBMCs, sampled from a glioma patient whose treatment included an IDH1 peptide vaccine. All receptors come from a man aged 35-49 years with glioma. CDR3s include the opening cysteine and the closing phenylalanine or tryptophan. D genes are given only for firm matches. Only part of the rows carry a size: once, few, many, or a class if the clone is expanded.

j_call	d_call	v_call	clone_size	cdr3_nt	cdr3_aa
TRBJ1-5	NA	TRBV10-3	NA	TGTGCCATCAGTGAAGGGGTGGGGAATCAGCCCCAGCATTTT	CAISEGVGNQPQHF
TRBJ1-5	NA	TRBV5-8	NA	TGTGCCAGCAGCTTGGAGGCACCTAGCAATCAGCCCCAGCATTTT	CASSLEAPSNQPQHF
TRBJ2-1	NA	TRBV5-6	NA	TGTGCCAGCAGCCCATTGGGGCGCGGAGGATCCTACAATGAGCAGTTCTTC	CASSPLGRGGSYNEQFF
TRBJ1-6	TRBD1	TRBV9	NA	TGTGCCAGCAGCGTAGCTCAGGGGGCGCCTGGTTCACCCCTCCACTTT	CASSVAQGAPGSPLHF
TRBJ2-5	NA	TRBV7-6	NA	TGTGCCAGCAGCTTTAGTATCCCTCGAAGAGGTGAGACCCAGTACTTC	CASSFSIPRRGETQYF
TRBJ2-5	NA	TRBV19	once	TGTGCCAGTAAGGGGAACCAAGAGACCCAGTACTTC	CASKGNQETQYF
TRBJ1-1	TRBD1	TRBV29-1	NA	TGCAGCGTAGACCGGACAGGGCTGAACACTGAAGCTTTCTTT	CSVDRTGLNTEAFF
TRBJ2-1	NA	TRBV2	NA	TGTGCCAGCAGTTCCGTGGGGGGCAAAGGCAATGAGCAGTTCTTC	CASSSVGGKGNEQFF
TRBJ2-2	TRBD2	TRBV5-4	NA	TGTGCCAGCAGCGGGAGGACTAGCGGAAGATACACCGGGGAGCTGTTTTTT	CASSGRTSGRYTGELFF
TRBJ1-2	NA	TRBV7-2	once	TGTGCCAGCAGCTTAATGGAGAACTATGGCTACACCTTC	CASSLMENYGYTF
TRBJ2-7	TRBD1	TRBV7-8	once	TGTGCCAGCAGCTTTTACTCTCCCCGGACAGGGGTGTATTACGAGCAGTACTTC	CASSFYSPRTGVYYEQYF
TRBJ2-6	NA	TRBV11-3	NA	TGTGCCAGCAGCCCCCGGGGCAGGGACTCTTCTGGGGCCAACGTCCTGACTTTC	CASSPRGRDSSGANVLTF
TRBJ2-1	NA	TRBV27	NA	TGTGCCAGCAGCTATCGGGACGGGAGTATCAATGAGCAGTTCTTC	CASSYRDGSINEQFF
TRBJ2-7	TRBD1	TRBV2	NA	TGTGCCAGCAGTGATGGGACAGGGGGCGGCGAGCAGTACTTC	CASSDGTGGGEQYF
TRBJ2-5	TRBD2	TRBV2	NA	TGTGCCAGCAGGGCCCGTAGCGGGACACAAGAGACCCAGTACTTC	CASRARSGTQETQYF
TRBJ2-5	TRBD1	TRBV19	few	TGTGCCAGTGGGACAGGTTGGGAGACCCAGTACTTC	CASGTGWETQYF
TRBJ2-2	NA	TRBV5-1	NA	TGCGCCAGCAGCTTTGCCGGGGAGCTGTTTTTT	CASSFAGELFF
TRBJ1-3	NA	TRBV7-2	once	TGTGCCAGCAGCGTCCCACGCATCCGGGCCAGACTATCTGGAAACACCATATATTTT	CASSVPRIRARLSGNTIYF
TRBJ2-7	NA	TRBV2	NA	TGTGCCAGCAGTGGCAGGTGGGACTACGAGCAGTACTTC	CASSGRWDYEQYF
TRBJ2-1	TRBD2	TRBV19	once	TGTGCCAGTAGTGTAGCTAGCGGTGCGCAGTTCTTC	CASSVASGAQFF
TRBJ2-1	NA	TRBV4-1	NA	TGCGCCAGCAGCCAAGTTAACGGGAAGTACAATGAGCAGTTCTTC	CASSQVNGKYNEQFF
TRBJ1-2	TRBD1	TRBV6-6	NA	TGTGCCAGCCGGACAGGGGGCCCTTTTGGCTACACCTTC	CASRTGGPFGYTF
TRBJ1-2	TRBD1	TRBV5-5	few	TGTGCCAGCAGCCAAGACAGGGGGGAGGTCTATGGCTACACCTTC	CASSQDRGEVYGYTF
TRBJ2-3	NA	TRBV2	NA	TGTGCCATCTCAATACTGGTTACAGGCAGCACAGATACGCAGTATTTT	CAISILVTGSTDTQYF
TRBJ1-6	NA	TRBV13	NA	TGTGCCAGCAGCTCAAATAATTCACCCCTCCACTTT	CASSSNNSPLHF
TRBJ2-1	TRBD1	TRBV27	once	TGTGCCAGCAGTCTATACGGGACAGCCAATGAGCAGTTCTTC	CASSLYGTANEQFF
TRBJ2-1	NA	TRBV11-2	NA	TGTGCCAGCAGCTTAACAGGGAGTGAGCAGTTCTTC	CASSLTGSEQFF
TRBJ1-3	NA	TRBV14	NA	TGTGCCAGCAGCCAAGTCCGTGGAAACACCATATATTTT	CASSQVRGNTIYF
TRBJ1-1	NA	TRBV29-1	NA	TGCAGCGTGGGAACCCCGGGAACTGAAGCTTTCTTT	CSVGTPGTEAFF
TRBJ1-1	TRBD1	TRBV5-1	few	TGCGCCAGCAGCCTCCAGGGGGCTGACACTGAAGCTTTCTTT	CASSLQGADTEAFF
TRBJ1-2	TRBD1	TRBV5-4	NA	TGTGCCAGCAGCTTGGCTGGGACAGGGGGTGTTGGCTACACCTTC	CASSLAGTGGVGYTF
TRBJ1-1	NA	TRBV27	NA	TGTGCCAGCAGGCCATTCTCGGTGGCTTTGATCGCTTTCTTT	CASRPFSVALIAFF
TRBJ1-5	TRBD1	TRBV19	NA	TGTGCCAGTAGTCTCGGGACAGGGGGCAATCAGCCCCAGCATTTT	CASSLGTGGNQPQHF
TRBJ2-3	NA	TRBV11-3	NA	TGTGCCAGCAGCTCGACTTTCGGCTCTAGCACAGATACGCAGTATTTT	CASSSTFGSSTDTQYF
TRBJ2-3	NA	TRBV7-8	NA	TGTGCCAGCAGCCCTGCAGGGGCCAGGGATACGCAGTATTTT	CASSPAGARDTQYF
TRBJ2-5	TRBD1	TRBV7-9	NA	TGTGCCAGCAGCTTAACAGGGGGCTACCAAGAGACCCAGTACTTC	CASSLTGGYQETQYF
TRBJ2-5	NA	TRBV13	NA	TGTGCCAGCAGCTCGGGTCGGACAGTCCAAGAGACCCAGTACTTC	CASSSGRTVQETQYF
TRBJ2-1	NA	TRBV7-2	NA	TGTGCCAGCAGCTTAGTAACGAACTCACCGGTGCAGTTCTTC	CASSLVTNSPVQFF
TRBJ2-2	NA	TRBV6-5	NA	TGTGCCAGCAGAACTAGCTCCGGGGAGCTGTTTTTT	CASRTSSGELFF
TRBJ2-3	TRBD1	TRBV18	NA	TGTGCCAGCTCACCACGTAAAGTAAGGACAGGGGGCACAGATACGCAGTATTTT	CASSPRKVRTGGTDTQYF
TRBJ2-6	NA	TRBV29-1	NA	TGCAGCGTCACGACTGGGGCCAACGTCCTGACTTTC	CSVTTGANVLTF
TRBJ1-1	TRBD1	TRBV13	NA	TGTGCCAGCAGCAACAGGGGGCTGAACACTGAAGCTTTCTTT	CASSNRGLNTEAFF
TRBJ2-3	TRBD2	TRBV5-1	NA	TGCGCCAGCAGCTTGAGGACTAGCAGTTACACAGATACGCAGTATTTT	CASSLRTSSYTDTQYF
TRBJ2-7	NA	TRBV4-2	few	TGTGCCAGCAGCGATGTCCTGTCCCGGGGGCAGTACTTC	CASSDVLSRGQYF
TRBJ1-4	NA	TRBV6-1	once	TGTGCCAGCAGTGCCTTGCGAGGCGGCGTAAATGAAAAACTGTTTTTT	CASSALRGGVNEKLFF
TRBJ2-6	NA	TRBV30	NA	TGTGCCTGGTCCACCCTCGGGGCCAACGTCCTGACTTTC	CAWSTLGANVLTF
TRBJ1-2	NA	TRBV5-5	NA	TGTGCCAGCAGCTTGGGGTCACGGGAATTAGTTAACTATGGCTACACCTTC	CASSLGSRELVNYGYTF
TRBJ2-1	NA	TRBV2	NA	TGTGCCAGCAGTGTGGGCTTTCCCTCCTACAATGAGCAGTTCTTC	CASSVGFPSYNEQFF
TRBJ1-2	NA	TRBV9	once	TGTGCCAGCAGCCCCCAAAGTGGCTACACCTTC	CASSPQSGYTF
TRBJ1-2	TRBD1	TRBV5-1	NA	TGCGCCAGCAGCTTGGACAGGGGGAATTATGGCTACACCTTC	CASSLDRGNYGYTF
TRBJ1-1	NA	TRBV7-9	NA	TGTGCCAGCAATGACAATGCCTTGAACACTGAAGCTTTCTTT	CASNDNALNTEAFF
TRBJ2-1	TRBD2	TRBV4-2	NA	TGTGCCAGCAGCCACGGGACTAGCGGGGGCTCCTACAATGAGCAGTTCTTC	CASSHGTSGGSYNEQFF
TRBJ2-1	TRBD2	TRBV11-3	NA	TGTGCCAGCAGCTTAAGGGGTAGCGGGAGTAATGAGCAGTTCTTC	CASSLRGSGSNEQFF